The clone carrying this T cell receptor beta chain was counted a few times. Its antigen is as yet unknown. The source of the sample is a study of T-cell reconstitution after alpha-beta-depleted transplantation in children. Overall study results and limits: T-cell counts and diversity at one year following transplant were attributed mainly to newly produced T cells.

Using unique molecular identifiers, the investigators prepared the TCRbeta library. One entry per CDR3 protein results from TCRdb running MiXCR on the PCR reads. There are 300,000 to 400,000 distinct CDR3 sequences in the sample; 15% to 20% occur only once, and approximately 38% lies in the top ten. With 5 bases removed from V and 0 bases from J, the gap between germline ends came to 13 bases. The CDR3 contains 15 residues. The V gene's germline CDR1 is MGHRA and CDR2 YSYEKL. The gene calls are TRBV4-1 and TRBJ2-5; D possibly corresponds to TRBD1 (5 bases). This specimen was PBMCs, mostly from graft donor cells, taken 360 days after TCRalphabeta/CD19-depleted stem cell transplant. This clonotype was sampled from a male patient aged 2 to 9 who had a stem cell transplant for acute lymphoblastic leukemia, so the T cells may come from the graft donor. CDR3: CASSSPSGNQETQYF. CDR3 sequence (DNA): TGCGCCAGCAGCTCACCGTCAGGGAACCAAGAGACCCAGTACTTC.